Listed here are 8 T cell receptor beta chains from one sample, sequenced in a study of metastatic and nonmetastatic thyroid tumors. Nobody among the patients had been given any treatment before thyroid surgery. TCRdb re-called the PCR reads through MiXCR. Of under 95,000 clones listed, about an eighth are singletons. The sample consisted of blood. Every receptor here comes from a female donor with papillary thyroid cancer or a benign thyroid nodule (not recorded which). Some clones in this sample may be carry-over from other donors' samples.

This clone was detected a few times. This chain joins TRBV29-1 and TRBJ2-7, with D possibly being TRBD1 or TRBD2 (6 bases each). The germline V and J ends were trimmed by 8 bases and 8 bases, with 13 bases remaining between them. This CDR3 spans 10 amino acids. Germline CDR1 reads SQVTM; CDR2 reads ANQGSEA. The CDR3 nucleotides are TGCAGCTTCAAGGGGGGCCAGCAGTACTTC. Its translation is CSFKGGQQYF.

This clone was detected only a few times. The V call is TRBV5-5, the J call TRBJ1-3; no clear D gene. Germline loops: CDR1 SGHKS, CDR2 YYEKEE (reference sequence). V was cut by 4 bases and J by 2 bases, with 10 bases left in between. The CDR3 is made up of 14 amino acids. Written as DNA, the CDR3 is TGTGCCAGCAGCCCGGCCGGGACTGGAAACACCATATATTTT. Protein sequence: CASSPAGTGNTIYF.

This clone was observed many times. The chain joins TRBV30 to TRBJ2-1; TRBD2 aligns across 13 bases. The trim removed 5 bases at V and 9 bases at J, leaving 10 bases unmatched. Germline lookup yields CDR1 GTSNPN and CDR2 SVGIG (reference sequence). The length of the CDR3 is 15 residues. CDR3 sequence: CAWLTTSGRVGEQFF. Here the CDR3 DNA reads TGTGCCTGGCTTACTACTAGCGGGAGGGTCGGTGAGCAGTTCTTC.

V gene TRBV3-1 combines with J gene TRBJ1-1; 9 bases are shared with TRBD1. The V gene's germline CDR1 is LGHDT and CDR2 YNNKEL (reference sequence). V shed 3 bases and J 5 bases; nucleotides not matched to a gene: 1. This CDR3 comprises 13 residues. CDR3 sequence reads: CASSQGQGTEAFF. CDR3 DNA sequence: TGTGCCAGCAGCCAGGGACAGGGAACTGAAGCTTTCTTT. The full variable domain, its missing parts supplied by reference TRBV3-1 and TRBJ1-1, is DTAVSQTPKYLVTQMGNDKSIKCEQNLGHDTMYWYKQDSKKFLKIMFSYNNKELIINETVPNRFSPKSPDKAHLNLHINSLELGDSAVYFCASSQGQGTEAFFGQGTRLTVV.

This clone was seen a few times. A much more abundant neighbour one base away suggests this may be a read error. The chain carries TRBV2 and TRBJ1-1; D not resolved. Trimming took 6 bases from V and 4 from J, leaving 12 bases between them. CDR1 and CDR2 (germline): SNHLY, FYNNEI. There are 13 residues in the CDR3. CDR3 sequence: CASRRLRSTEAFF. For the CDR3, the DNA is TGTGCCAGCAGGAGACTAAGGAGCACTGAAGCTTTCTTT.

This clone was seen ten or more times. This chain connects TRBV6-5 to TRBJ2-5; possibly TRBD2 for D (6 bases). Germline loops: CDR1 MNHEY, CDR2 SVGAGI. The CDR3 is 15 residues long. The V end was cut by 0 bases, the J end by 1 base, with 9 bases between. In DNA, the CDR3 is TGTGCCAGCAGTTACTCTAGCGGCGGCCAAGAGACCCAGTACTTC. Translated: CASSYSSGGQETQYF.

This clone was seen at least ten times. This rearrangement joins TRBV27 to TRBJ2-7; TRBD2 matches at 10 bases. Germline CDR1 is MNHEY and CDR2 is SMNVEV (reference sequence). The length of the CDR3 is 12 residues. J was trimmed by 10 bases and V by 6 bases; bases with no gene match: 6. The CDR3 spells CASSPSGSIQYF. The CDR3 DNA follows: TGTGCCAGCAGCCCTAGCGGGAGTATTCAGTACTTC.

This clone has a count of ten or more. The chain joins TRBV25-1 to TRBJ2-3; 11 nucleotides agree with TRBD2. Per germline, CDR1 MGHDK and CDR2 SYGVNS. The CDR3 has 16 amino acids. J was trimmed by 4 bases and V by 6 bases; bases with no gene match: 9. CDR3 bases: TGTGCCAGCAGACTAGCGGGAGAGGGAACGGCAGATACGCAGTATTTT. Amino acid sequence: CASRLAGEGTADTQYF.